The T cell receptor beta chain under discussion was sequenced for a study of blood T cell repertoires in COVID-19. Germline V CDR1 and CDR2: SGHRS, YFSETQ. Trimming at V came to 4 bases and at J to 1 base, leaving 7 bases not matched to a gene. This CDR3 has 15 amino acids. Profiled with immunoSEQ multiplex PCR; TCRdb holds only in-frame clones, not every one. The table records around 120,000 clones, roughly 90% of them present only once. V usage is TRBV5-1 and J usage is TRBJ1-1; TRBD1 agrees at 7 bases. This TCR was recovered from a man aged 45 to 65 with acute or convalescent COVID-19. Sequenced: peripheral blood. Here the CDR3 reads CASSLSGTANTEAFF. In DNA form, the CDR3 reads TGCGCCAGCAGCCTCTCCGGGACAGCGAACACTGAAGCTTTCTTT.